These 20 T cell receptor beta chains were all obtained from the same sample, sequenced in a study of blood T cells in healthy people across ages. PCR was performed a second time for about 7 to 11 cycles using a sample-barcoded 5' primer and a J-beta primer mix. TCRdb independently ran MiXCR on the 5' RACE reads; one entry per CDR3 protein. The data show about 400,000 distinct CDR3 sequences, 45% to 60% seen once. Sequenced sample: blood. These receptors originate from a man aged 55-75 years in good health.

The rearrangement uses TRBV10-3 and TRBJ2-7; 10 bases align to TRBD1. Matching the DNA end better, TRBJ2-5 makes the J call doubtful. The CDR3 spans 15 residues. Germline V gene lookup returns CDR1 ENHRY and CDR2 SYGVKD. This CDR3 reads CATNGGQGYQETQYF. The CDR3 DNA sequence: TGTGCCACCAACGGGGGACAGGGGTATCAAGAGACCCAGTACTTC.

This clonotype was counted only a few times. The V call is TRBV7-9, the J call TRBJ2-1; D not certain. Germline loops: CDR1 SEHNR, CDR2 FQNEAQ (reference sequence). There are 14 residues in the CDR3. V dropped 4 bases and J dropped 5 bases, with 12 bases sitting between them. The chain's CDR3 is CASSWIGIHNEQFF. The DNA of the CDR3 is TGTGCCAGCAGCTGGATAGGAATCCACAATGAGCAGTTCTTC. Variable domain in full (rest from reference TRBV7-9 and TRBJ2-1): DTGVSQNPRHKITKRGQNVTFRCDPISEHNRLYWYRQTLGQGPEFLTYFQNEAQLEKSRLLSDRFSAERPKGSFSTLEIQRTEQGDSAMYLCASSWIGIHNEQFFGPGTRLTVL.

As to this clonotype: A single base separates this from a much larger clone, so it may be a read error. The V gene is TRBV11-2, the J gene TRBJ2-7, with D tentatively TRBD2 (7 bases). Trimming stripped 5 bases from V and 4 bases from J, with 18 bases between. The CDR3 is 15 residues long. Germline-derived CDR1 and CDR2 are SGHAT and FQNNGV. CDR3 region: CASSRRVAGAYEQYF. The DNA for the CDR3 is TGTGCCAGCAGCCGGAGGGTGGCGGGGGCTTACGAGCAGTACTTC.

A remark on this clonotype: Compared with germline, one end of the junction differs, possibly owing to a read error. This chain links TRBV10-3 with TRBJ2-1, with 10 bases fitting TRBD1. Germline CDR1 and CDR2: ENHRY and SYGVKD. This CDR3 contains 14 residues. CDR3: CASSYSGQGNEQFF. The CDR3 nucleotides read TGTGCCAGCAGTTACTCGGGACAGGGGAATGAGCAGTTCTTC.

This clonotype was seen a handful of times. The V gene is TRBV5-1, the J gene TRBJ2-1, with 9 positions matching TRBD2. The CDR3 has 14 residues. Germline V gene data show CDR1 as SGHRS and CDR2 as YFSETQ. J gave up 6 bases and V 4 bases, and 5 bases lay outside the gene matches. The CDR3 DNA follows: TGCGCCAGCAGCCTGACTAGCGGAAGCAATGAGCAGTTCTTC. Its translation is CASSLTSGSNEQFF.

The chain links TRBV20-1 to TRBJ1-2, with unresolved D. The CDR3 is 12 amino acids. Trimming stripped 3 bases from V and 3 bases from J, with 8 bases between. From germline, CDR1 is DFQATT and CDR2 SNEGSKA (reference sequence). CDR3: CSARPSYYGYTF. The CDR3 nucleotides are TGCAGTGCTAGGCCATCTTACTATGGCTACACCTTC.

This clonotype has more than one count but fewer than ten. The J gene is TRBJ2-4, the V gene TRBV28, with D uncertain. The end of the DNA fits TRBJ2-7 better, so the J call may be wrong. This CDR3 region has 13 residues. Germline CDR1 and CDR2: MDHEN and SYDVKM. The DNA for the CDR3 is TGTGCCAGCAGTTTATCGGGTAGGGACGAGCAGTACTTC. Protein: CASSLSGRDEQYF.

The rearrangement links TRBV20-1 to TRBJ2-3, with D tentatively TRBD2 (5 bases). Germline CDR1 reads DFQATT; CDR2 reads SNEGSKA (reference sequence). The V gene lost 2 bases and the J gene lost 3 bases, with 12 bases spanning the gap. The CDR3 extends over 14 amino acids. Here the CDR3 reads CSARSTGLTDTQYF. CDR3 nucleotide sequence: TGCAGTGCTAGAAGTACGGGATTAACAGATACGCAGTATTTT.

The chain recombines TRBV7-9 with TRBJ2-7, with 12 bases fitting TRBD2. This CDR3 is 16 amino acids long. In germline, CDR1 is SEHNR, CDR2 FQNEAQ (reference sequence). V lost 2 bases to trimming and J lost 9 bases; unmatched junction nucleotides: 11. The chain's CDR3 is CASSLTLAGGSDGQYF. The CDR3 DNA sequence: TGTGCCAGCAGCTTAACACTAGCGGGAGGCTCCGATGGGCAGTACTTC.

The chain employs TRBV5-1 and TRBJ2-5; 11 bases line up with TRBD2. Matching the DNA end better, TRBJ2-7 makes the J call doubtful. The germline gives CDR1 SGHRS, CDR2 YFSETQ. The CDR3 consists of 16 residues. This CDR3 is CASSSGALAGGYEQYF. The DNA of the CDR3 is TGCGCCAGCAGCTCTGGGGCCCTAGCGGGGGGTTACGAGCAGTACTTC.

V usage is TRBV7-9 and J usage is TRBJ2-4, with a weak D call TRBD2 (5 bases). Per the germline V gene, CDR1 is SEHNR and CDR2 is FQNEAQ (reference sequence). V was shortened by 5 bases and J by 8 bases, with 10 bases between the two germline ends. There are 12 residues in the CDR3. DNA of the CDR3: TGTGCCAGCAGCCCGACCGGGGACATTCAGTACTTC. Its protein is CASSPTGDIQYF.

This sequence joins TRBV7-9 and TRBJ1-1, with a possible D match to TRBD1 (6 bases). Trimming removed 5 bases from V and 4 bases from J, with 14 bases in between. The CDR3 sequence is 14 residues long. Germline CDR1 and CDR2: SEHNR and FQNEAQ (reference sequence). CDR3 loop: CASSPSTGFTEAFF. CDR3 nucleotide sequence: TGTGCCAGCAGCCCAAGCACAGGGTTCACTGAAGCTTTCTTT.

About this clonotype itself: At one end, the junction sequence differs from germline, possibly due to a read error. This chain uses TRBV12-3 or TRBV12-4 with TRBJ1-4; the match to TRBD1 covers 7 bases. There are 15 residues in the CDR3. CDR3 sequence (DNA): TGTGCCAGCACCGGGACAGCTCCAACTAATGAAGAACTGTTTTTT. Translating gives CASTGTAPTNEELFF.

Comments on this clonotype: A much larger clone lies one base from this, so it may be a read error. The chain carries TRBV29-1 and TRBJ2-7; D is uncertain. Per the germline V gene, CDR1 is SQVTM and CDR2 is ANQGSEA. This CDR3 is 12 amino acids long. The CDR3 here is CSAQQSSYGQYF. In DNA form, the CDR3 reads TGCAGCGCCCAACAGAGCTCCTACGGGCAGTACTTC.

The J gene is TRBJ1-1, the V gene TRBV6-1; D is uncertain. The CDR3 covers 11 residues. V lost 11 bases to trimming and J lost 1 base, with 8 bases between them. CDR1 is MNHNS, CDR2 SASEGT, per germline. CDR3 DNA sequence: TGTGCCTCCAGAAAGAACACTGAAGCTTTCTTT. This sequence encodes CASRKNTEAFF.

V is TRBV20-1 and J is TRBJ2-1, with D possibly matching TRBD2 (6 bases). V dropped 6 bases and J dropped 4 bases, with 13 bases sitting between them. CDR3 length: 13 residues. Germline values: CDR1 DFQATT, CDR2 SNEGSKA (reference sequence). Here the CDR3 DNA reads TGCAGTGCCAGAAACGGGACTTACAATGAGCAGTTCTTC. As protein: CSARNGTYNEQFF.

This clonotype was seen a single time. J is TRBJ2-3 and V is TRBV20-1; TRBD1 matches 8 bases. The germline gives CDR1 DFQATT, CDR2 SNEGSKA (reference sequence). The V and J ends lost 3 bases and 2 bases, in that order; junction bases with no gene match: 4. This CDR3 is 14 amino acids long. CDR3 residues: CSASGQGATDTQYF. The CDR3 DNA is TGCAGTGCTAGCGGTCAGGGGGCCACAGATACGCAGTATTTT.

The chain couples TRBV18 to TRBJ1-5; D call uncertain. Germline CDR1 reads KGHSH; CDR2 reads LQKENI. V gave up 1 base and J gave up 0 bases, with 13 bases separating them. The CDR3 spans 17 residues. The CDR3 is CASSPLGSQNSNQPQHF. The CDR3 DNA is TGTGCCAGCTCACCACTAGGCAGCCAGAATAGCAATCAGCCCCAGCATTTT.

This chain connects TRBV20-1 to TRBJ2-7; D is ambiguous. The CDR3 runs 12 residues. V lost 3 bases to trimming and J lost 2 bases, with 8 bases between them. Germline V lookup: CDR1 DFQATT, CDR2 SNEGSKA (reference sequence). CDR3 protein: CSARQGPYEQYF. DNA for the CDR3: TGCAGTGCTAGGCAAGGACCCTACGAGCAGTACTTC.

This clonotype was found many times. This chain links TRBV20-1 with TRBJ2-4, with D tentatively TRBD2 (5 bases). The length of the CDR3 is 15 residues. CDR1 and CDR2 (germline): DFQATT, SNEGSKA (reference sequence). The ends were cut back, 6 bases at V and 1 base at J, with 16 bases in the middle. The chain's CDR3 is CSAEVGSSAKNIQYF. In DNA, the CDR3 is TGCAGTGCCGAAGTGGGGAGTAGTGCCAAAAACATTCAGTACTTC.